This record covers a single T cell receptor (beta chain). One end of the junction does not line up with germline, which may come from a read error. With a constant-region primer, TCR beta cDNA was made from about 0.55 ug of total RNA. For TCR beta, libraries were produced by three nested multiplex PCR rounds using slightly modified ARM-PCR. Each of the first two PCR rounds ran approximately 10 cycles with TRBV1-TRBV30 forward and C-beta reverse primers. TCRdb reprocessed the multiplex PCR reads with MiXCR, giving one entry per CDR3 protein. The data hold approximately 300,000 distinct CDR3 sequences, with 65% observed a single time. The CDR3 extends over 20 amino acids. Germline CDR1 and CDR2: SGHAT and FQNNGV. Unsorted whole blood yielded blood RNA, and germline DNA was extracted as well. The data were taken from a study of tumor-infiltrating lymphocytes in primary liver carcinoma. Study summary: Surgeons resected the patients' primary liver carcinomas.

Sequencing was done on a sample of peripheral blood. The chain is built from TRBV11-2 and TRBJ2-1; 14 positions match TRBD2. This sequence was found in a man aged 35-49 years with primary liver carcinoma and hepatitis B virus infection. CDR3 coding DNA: TGTGCCAGCAGCAGGCCGGGACAGGGGACTAGCGGGAGTGACTACAATGAGCAGTTTTTC. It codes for CASSRPGQGTSGSDYNEQFF. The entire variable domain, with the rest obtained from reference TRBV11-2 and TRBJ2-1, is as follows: EAGVAQSPRYKIIEKRQSVAFWCNPISGHATLYWYQQILGQGPKLLIQFQNNGVVDDSQLPKDRFSAERLKGVDSTLKIQPAKLEDSAVYLCASSRPGQGTSGSDYNEQFFGPGTRLTVL.